The sequence of this TCR beta chain was determined in a study of early T cells in non-severe SARS-CoV-2 infection (TCRdb year 2021). Describing the broader study: Because TCR sequencing relied on bulk RNA taken from unsorted whole blood, pairing of alpha and beta chains was not possible. The full study reports these points: VDJdb matching was skewed toward anti-spike CD8 responses, so virus-specific expansions were likely underestimated and private and CD4 specificities were missed.

As for this clonotype: Its target antigen remains unknown. Nothing much larger sits one base from this clone, and base qualities are not available.

The study was a case-control design nested within a healthcare worker cohort in London, UK, with weekly nasopharyngeal swab PCR tests and blood sampling. Between 23 and 31 March 2020, the week of the UK lockdown, healthcare workers were enrolled and then followed up weekly for as long as 16 weeks. Libraries were constructed by 5' RACE. Sequencing used a NextSeq 500. The TCR library protocol attached unique molecular identifiers to individual cDNA molecules to correct for sequencing error and PCR bias. Both TCR alpha and beta chains were sequenced, and tight co-correlation was observed between alpha and beta sequence abundances in each sample. On the study's bioinformatics: Decombinator V4 was used to annotate the V gene, J gene and CDR3 of the TCR sequences. TCRs were defined as expanded if a significant change between any two time points was detected under a Poisson model with p below 0.0001. TCR abundances were normalised to the total number of TCRs sequenced per sample and expressed as counts per million. VDJdb, accessed on 1 November 2021, was searched for TCRs annotated for CMV, EBV and SARS-CoV-2, and TCRs annotated for more than one antigen were excluded. The public sequencing data were trimmed at Q25 with fastp and processed into clonotypes with MiXCR by TCRdb, which kept only in-frame beta chains. CDR3 protein duplicates are merged, each entry listing the most common genes and DNA. The V and J calls were determined by TCRdb, not by the authors. The sample records about 25,000 distinct CDR3 sequences, about 4.7% of which are singletons. The top ten clones comprise under 13% of the sample.

The sequenced sample was whole blood. The source of this sequence is an adult who was a healthcare worker with PCR-confirmed SARS-CoV-2 infection or an uninfected control (not recorded which).

The CDR3 region reads CASSYKQYYEQYF. The sequence in DNA is TGTGCCAGCAGTTACAAGCAATACTACGAGCAGTACTTC. This receptor chain uses TRBV14 and TRBJ2-7; the D gene is not confidently resolved. CDR3 length: 13 amino acids, cysteine to phenylalanine. This entry keeps only the CDR3 DNA: 39 bases, framed from base 1. V was cut back by 6 bases and J by 3 bases, leaving a gap of 12 bases between them. CDR1 and CDR2 (SGHDN, FVKESK) derive from the germline V gene. The full variable domain, with segments outside the CDR3 supplied by the reference TRBV14 and TRBJ2-7 proteins, appears as EAGVTQFPSHSVIEKGQTVTLRCDPISGHDNLYWYRRVMGKEIKFLLHFVKESKQDESGMPNNRFLAERTGGTYSTLKVQPAELEDSGVYFCASSYKQYYEQYFGPGTRLTVT.